The text below deals with one T cell receptor beta chain. Its antigen remains unknown. The sample comes from a study of T-cell reconstitution after alpha-beta-depleted transplantation in children. Overall study results and limits: Expanded clones from the graft, numbering several hundred, reportedly supplied alpha-beta T cells about two months after transplant. The main origin of T-cell counts and diversity one year after transplant was newly produced T cells.

Unique molecular identifiers were incorporated into the prepared TCRbeta library. In TCRdb, the PCR reads were re-called with MiXCR into one record per CDR3 protein. The sample has approximately 230,000 distinct CDR3 sequences, 20% to 30% seen once; the top ten hold 4% to 6%. Trimming stripped 3 bases from V and 6 bases from J, with 9 bases between. The CDR3 has 13 amino acids. This specimen was PBMCs, mostly from graft donor cells, taken 360 days after TCRalphabeta/CD19-depleted stem cell transplant. The clonotype was recovered from a female patient aged 2-15 years who had a stem cell transplant for congenital amegakaryocytic thrombocytopenia, so the T cells may come from the graft donor. V gene TRBV12-3 or TRBV12-4 combines with J gene TRBJ1-5; unclear D gene. The CDR3: CASSFSRGQPQHF. For the CDR3, the DNA is TGTGCCAGCAGTTTTTCCCGGGGTCAGCCCCAGCATTTT.